Each of the 21 T cell receptor beta chains below was sequenced from the same sample in a study of OX40 agonist ivuxolimab in advanced cancers. TCRdb keeps only in-frame clones here, not all; method: immunoSEQ multiplex PCR. Of more than 70,000 clones in the sample, more than 80% were seen once. The source was CD4+ or CD8+ T cells sorted from blood, collected in a trial of the OX40 agonist ivuxolimab. The origin of the receptors is an adult with an advanced solid tumor such as melanoma, head and neck, liver or kidney cancer.

The chain links TRBV5-1 to TRBJ1-2; 9 nucleotides match TRBD1. The CDR3 is 16 amino acids. V dropped 2 bases and J dropped 6; count of bases not matched to a gene: 11. The germline V gene has CDR1 SGHRS and CDR2 YFSETQ. CDR3 sequence (DNA): TGCGCCAGCAGCTTCCTCATGACAGGGGGAATCAATGGCTACACCTTC. Protein product: CASSFLMTGGINGYTF.

The chain couples TRBV18 to TRBJ2-5; 7 bases are shared with TRBD1. CDR3 length: 17 residues. From germline, CDR1 is KGHSH and CDR2 LQKENI. The trim removed 3 bases at V and 2 bases at J, leaving 12 bases unmatched. CDR3 residues: CASSPPGSRGRQETQYF. The CDR3 DNA follows: TGTGCCAGCTCACCCCCCGGATCGAGGGGGCGGCAAGAGACCCAGTACTTC.

The genes are TRBV7-9 and TRBJ1-1; D is unresolved. The CDR3 totals 13 residues. V was trimmed by 5 bases and J by 5 bases, leaving 12 bases between them. The V gene's germline CDR1 is SEHNR and CDR2 FQNEAQ (reference sequence). CDR3 sequence (DNA): TGTGCCAGCAGCCGCCCCCTAGGAACTGAAGCTTTCTTT. Translation gives CASSRPLGTEAFF.

The chain uses TRBV28 and TRBJ1-2; maybe TRBD1 (5 bases). Trimming left V 1 base short and J 2 bases short, with 11 bases between. This CDR3 region has 15 residues. Per the germline V gene, CDR1 is MDHEN and CDR2 is SYDVKM. The DNA of the CDR3 is TGTGCCAGCAGTTTATTGACAGCGGCCAACTATGGCTACACCTTC. Its protein is CASSLLTAANYGYTF.

The CDR3, as DNA: TGTGCCAGCAGCGGGCCTGGGACGGCTGATAATGAAAAACTGTTTTTT. Translation gives CASSGPGTADNEKLFF. V and J are TRBV9 and TRBJ1-4; a weak D match, TRBD1 (5 bases). This CDR3 region has 16 residues. Germline assignment: CDR1 SGDLS and CDR2 YYNGEE. The V end lost 3 bases, the J end lost 4 bases, and 16 bases lay between the germline ends.

The chain recombines TRBV6-6 with TRBJ1-4, with 9 bases identical to TRBD1. The V gene's germline CDR1 is MNHNY and CDR2 SVGAGI (reference sequence). The CDR3 is 16 residues long. V dropped 5 bases and J dropped 1; count of bases not matched to a gene: 5. This chain's CDR3 is CASSGGQGRTNEKLFF. CDR3 DNA sequence: TGTGCCAGCAGTGGGGGACAGGGACGAACTAATGAAAAACTGTTTTTT.

V and J are TRBV7-6 and TRBJ2-5; D is unresolved. This CDR3 is built from 11 residues. Trimming cost V 0 bases and J 4 bases, with 0 bases left between them. The germline V gene encodes CDR1 SGHVS and CDR2 FNYEAQ. CDR3: CASSLAETQYF. In nucleotides, the CDR3 is TGTGCCAGCAGCTTAGCAGAGACCCAGTACTTC.

V is TRBV6-1 and J is TRBJ1-1; TRBD1 aligns across 7 bases. Germline lookup yields CDR1 MNHNS and CDR2 SASEGT. V trimming: 4 bases; J trimming: 0 bases; junction bases outside the gene matches: 11. The CDR3 has 17 amino acids. CDR3 coding DNA: TGTGCCAGCAGTGCTAGGAGGGGGCGTTTTATGAACACTGAAGCTTTCTTT. It translates to CASSARRGRFMNTEAFF.

The rearrangement links TRBV11-3 to TRBJ2-5; 9 bases match TRBD2. The assigned J gene may be wrong: the sequence end matches TRBJ2-7 better. Germline values: CDR1 SGHNT, CDR2 YENEEA. The CDR3 length is 14 residues. In DNA, the CDR3 is TGTGCCAGCAGCTCTAGCGGGAATACCTACGAGCAGTACTTC. This codes for CASSSSGNTYEQYF.

This chain joins TRBV19 and TRBJ2-7; 9 bases are a match to TRBD1. Losses at the gene ends were 7 bases for V and 0 bases for J; bases not matched to a gene: 10. CDR3 size: 16 residues. CDR1 is LNHDA and CDR2 is SQIVND in the germline V gene (reference sequence). CDR3 sequence (DNA): TGTGCCAGTAAGATGACAGGGGGATGGAGCTCCTACGAGCAGTACTTC. It specifies CASKMTGGWSSYEQYF.

The chain joins TRBV9 to TRBJ1-2; 8 nucleotides match TRBD1. The CDR3 loop spans 12 amino acids. CDR1 and CDR2 from the germline V gene are SGDLS and YYNGEE. The V gene end was trimmed by 6 bases and the J gene end by 3 bases; junction bases not matched to a gene: 1. The CDR3 here is CASKGQDYGYTF. The CDR3, as DNA: TGTGCCAGCAAGGGACAGGACTATGGCTACACCTTC.

V and J are TRBV5-6 and TRBJ2-3, with a possible D match to TRBD1 (5 bases). CDR1 and CDR2 from the germline V gene are SGHDT and YYEEEE. V lost 1 base, J lost 7 bases, and 7 bases lay in between. The CDR3 runs 12 residues. The chain's CDR3 is CASSLRGYTQYF. CDR3 sequence (DNA): TGTGCCAGCAGCTTGAGGGGTTATACGCAGTATTTT.

The rearrangement links TRBV18 to TRBJ2-3; D remains unclear. V dropped 3 bases and J dropped 4 bases, with 11 bases sitting between them. The CDR3 covers 14 residues. Germline lookup yields CDR1 KGHSH and CDR2 LQKENI. The CDR3 reads CASSPSAEPDTQYF. DNA of the CDR3: TGTGCCAGCTCACCCTCGGCAGAGCCAGATACGCAGTATTTT.

V and J are TRBV5-6 and TRBJ1-2; D not resolved. Germline-derived CDR1 and CDR2 are SGHDT and YYEEEE. CDR3 length: 14 residues. The ends were cut back, 1 base at V and 2 bases at J, with 9 bases in the middle. The chain's CDR3 is CASSLRPGNYGYTF. The CDR3 coding sequence is TGTGCCAGCAGCTTGAGGCCAGGAAACTATGGCTACACCTTC.

The rearrangement uses TRBV7-8 and TRBJ1-5; D is unresolved. Deletions cut 5 bases from V and 3 bases from J, with 20 bases between. CDR3 length equals 17 residues. Per the germline V gene, CDR1 is SGHVS and CDR2 is FQNEAQ. DNA of the CDR3: TGTGCCAGCAGCGACTTAAACGTCGTTGGAGTCAATCAGCCCCAGCATTTT. As protein: CASSDLNVVGVNQPQHF.

The genes are TRBV28 and TRBJ1-1; D may be TRBD1 (5 bases). Trimming pared 7 bases from V and 1 base from J, leaving 19 bases between. Germline CDR1 reads MDHEN; CDR2 reads SYDVKM. This CDR3 spans 16 amino acids. The CDR3 DNA sequence: TGTGCCAGCAAGGACTTGACGGGGCGCGGGAACACTGAAGCTTTCTTT. Its protein is CASKDLTGRGNTEAFF.

The chain recombines TRBV5-5 with TRBJ1-5; D is perhaps TRBD1 (5 bases). V dropped 0 bases and J dropped 3 bases, with 16 bases sitting between them. Germline V gene lookup returns CDR1 SGHKS and CDR2 YYEKEE (reference sequence). The CDR3 sequence is 17 residues long. CDR3 amino acids: CASSLGAGRMNNQPQHF. Here the CDR3 DNA reads TGTGCCAGCAGCTTGGGGGCAGGGAGGATGAACAATCAGCCCCAGCATTTT.

V is TRBV19 and J is TRBJ2-7; perhaps TRBD1 as D (5 bases). Deletions cut 4 bases from V and 1 base from J, with 8 bases between. The CDR3 extends over 13 amino acids. Germline assignment: CDR1 LNHDA and CDR2 SQIVND (reference sequence). CDR3: CASSTSGSYEQYF. The CDR3 DNA reads TGTGCCAGTAGTACCTCAGGGTCCTACGAGCAGTACTTC.

The V and J genes are TRBV7-8 and TRBJ2-7, with D possibly being TRBD1 (6 bases). V was trimmed by 2 bases and J by 6 bases, leaving 20 bases between them. Germline V CDR1 and CDR2: SGHVS, FQNEAQ. The CDR3 is 16 amino acids. CDR3 nucleotide sequence: TGTGCCAGCAGCTTAATGGGGACAAGTTCACGAGGCGAGCAGTACTTC. It encodes CASSLMGTSSRGEQYF.

The chain joins TRBV4-1 to TRBJ1-2; the D gene is possibly TRBD1 (5 bases). The CDR3 is made up of 14 amino acids. CDR1 is MGHRA and CDR2 is YSYEKL in the germline V gene. V dropped 0 bases and J dropped 8 bases, with 13 bases sitting between them. This chain's CDR3 is CASSQDRGRLGYTF. DNA for the CDR3: TGCGCCAGCAGCCAAGATAGGGGCAGGCTGGGCTACACCTTC.

The V call is TRBV5-1, the J call TRBJ2-6; possible D gene TRBD1, 6 bases. The V gene's germline CDR1 is SGHRS and CDR2 YFSETQ. V was clipped by 5 bases and J by 1 base, with 10 bases between them. The CDR3 contains 15 residues. Written as DNA, the CDR3 is TGCGCCAGCAGAGAAACAGGGTCTGGGGCCAACGTCCTGACTTTC. This sequence encodes CASRETGSGANVLTF.